The rows below give T cell receptor beta chains drawn from one sample of a study of CD8+ T cells in alopecia areata. Clones were read by immunoSEQ multiplex PCR, and TCRdb kept only the in-frame ones, dropping some. Among under 150,000 clones listed, more than 40% were seen once. The sequenced sample was CD4+ T cells sorted from blood, obtained at week 4, from a patient treated with tofacitinib. All receptors come from a human donor with alopecia areata. CDR3s include the opening cysteine and the closing phenylalanine or tryptophan. A D gene is named only where the DNA matches it firmly. The listing skips clone size in some rows; elsewhere it reads once, few, many or a size class.

TRBV11-3	TRBJ2-3	TRBD2	few	CASSGGTSGTDTQYF	TGTGCCAGCAGCGGAGGGACTAGCGGCACAGATACGCAGTATTTT
TRBV7-7	TRBJ1-1	NA	many	CATSQVSTTEAFF	TGTGCTACTTCACAGGTGTCGACCACTGAAGCTTTCTTT
TRBV30	TRBJ2-7	NA	few	CAWNKQGAHYEQYF	TGTGCCTGGAATAAACAGGGAGCCCACTACGAGCAGTACTTC
TRBV30	TRBJ1-2	TRBD1	NA	CAGTVGYGYTF	TGTGCCGGGACAGTGGGGTATGGCTACACCTTC
TRBV7-8	TRBJ2-7	TRBD1	NA	CASSLVGDRGQNEQYF	TGTGCCAGCAGCTTAGTTGGGGACAGGGGGCAAAACGAGCAGTACTTC
TRBV30	TRBJ2-1	NA	NA	CASSSGAGARSYNEQFF	TGTGCCTCCAGTTCGGGAGCGGGCGCACGCTCCTACAATGAGCAGTTCTTC
TRBV29-1	TRBJ2-7	NA	NA	CSGGWGYEQYF	TGCAGCGGTGGCTGGGGGTACGAGCAGTACTTC
TRBV30	TRBJ2-7	NA	few	CAWSHPPNYEQYF	TGTGCCTGGAGTCATCCCCCTAACTACGAGCAGTACTTC
TRBV7-9	TRBJ1-2	NA	NA	CASSYDMGGGGAPYGYTF	TGTGCCAGCAGCTACGATATGGGGGGCGGAGGGGCCCCCTATGGCTACACCTTC
TRBV29-1	TRBJ2-3	TRBD2	NA	CSVPSTSTGLDTQYF	TGCAGCGTTCCCTCGACTAGCACCGGGTTGGATACGCAGTATTTT
TRBV5-1	TRBJ2-7	NA	once	CASRSTGYGPYEQYF	TGCGCCAGCAGATCAACAGGGTACGGGCCCTACGAGCAGTACTTC
TRBV29-1	TRBJ2-5	NA	NA	CSVEGKAVWETQYF	TGCAGCGTTGAAGGCAAGGCGGTGTGGGAGACCCAGTACTTC
TRBV19	TRBJ1-2	NA	few	CASSILGAGYGYTF	TGTGCCAGTAGTATACTGGGGGCGGGCTATGGCTACACCTTC
TRBV6-6	TRBJ1-2	NA	NA	CASSYDRNYGYTF	TGTGCCAGCAGTTACGACAGGAACTATGGCTACACCTTC
TRBV19	TRBJ2-2	TRBD1	few	CASTVQGWTGELFF	TGTGCCAGTACGGTACAGGGGTGGACCGGGGAGCTGTTTTTT
TRBV5-1	TRBJ2-3	NA	few	CASRQDTDTQYF	TGCGCCAGCAGACAAGACACAGATACGCAGTATTTT
TRBV4-2	TRBJ1-4	TRBD1	few	CASSHGQGSNEKLFF	TGTGCCAGCAGCCATGGACAGGGAAGTAATGAAAAACTGTTTTTT
TRBV5-1	TRBJ2-7	NA	few	CASREGTDHEQYF	TGCGCCAGCAGAGAGGGAACGGATCACGAGCAGTACTTC
TRBV2	TRBJ1-5	TRBD1	few	CASSGQGNQPQHF	TGTGCCAGCAGTGGACAGGGGAATCAGCCCCAGCATTTT
TRBV29-1	TRBJ2-1	NA	NA	CSVEGPIGYNEQFF	TGCAGCGTTGAAGGACCCATAGGTTACAATGAGCAGTTCTTC
TRBV7-8	TRBJ2-7	NA	NA	CASSLVRGRLGEQYF	TGTGCCAGCAGCTTAGTGCGAGGCCGTTTGGGCGAGCAGTACTTC
TRBV14	TRBJ2-7	TRBD2	NA	CASSHLLAGYYEQYF	TGTGCCAGCAGCCATTTGCTAGCGGGTTACTACGAGCAGTACTTC
TRBV7-9	TRBJ2-4	NA	NA	CASSPPGDRIGNIQYF	TGTGCCAGCAGCCCCCCGGGAGACCGGATTGGGAACATTCAGTACTTC
TRBV7-3	TRBJ2-2	NA	few	CASSPGLANTGELFF	TGTGCCAGCAGCCCGGGACTTGCGAACACCGGGGAGCTGTTTTTT
TRBV27	TRBJ1-5	NA	NA	CASSLSGQRAQPQHF	TGTGCCAGCAGTTTATCGGGCCAGAGGGCACAGCCCCAGCATTTT
TRBV27	TRBJ1-1	TRBD1	NA	CASSSPRWGTGTEAFF	TGTGCCAGCAGTTCCCCCCGCTGGGGGACAGGGACTGAAGCTTTCTTT
TRBV6-5	TRBJ1-1	TRBD1	NA	CASNAMGTGDTEAFF	TGTGCCAGCAACGCTATGGGGACAGGGGACACTGAAGCTTTCTTT
TRBV6-6	TRBJ2-7	NA	NA	CASSGDSTYEQYF	TGTGCCAGCAGTGGGGACTCCACCTACGAGCAGTACTTC
TRBV18	TRBJ2-6	NA	NA	CASSPNKGLRVTGANVLTF	TGTGCCAGCTCTCCAAACAAGGGGTTAAGGGTGACTGGGGCCAACGTCCTGACTTTC
TRBV5-1	TRBJ1-3	NA	NA	CASSRWAGGNTIYF	TGCGCCAGCAGCCGATGGGCAGGAGGAAACACCATATATTTT
TRBV29-1	TRBJ2-3	NA	NA	CSVRGRLTDTQYF	TGCAGCGTCCGGGGGCGCTTAACAGATACGCAGTATTTT
TRBV5-6	TRBJ2-6	NA	NA	CASSFWTGHSGANVLTF	TGTGCCAGCAGTTTTTGGACGGGCCACTCTGGGGCCAACGTCCTGACTTTC
TRBV6-5	TRBJ2-2	NA	NA	CASSKGAPNTGELFF	TGTGCCAGCAGTAAAGGGGCACCGAACACCGGGGAGCTGTTTTTT
TRBV30	TRBJ1-1	NA	few	CAWSRRRGVNTEAFF	TGTGCCTGGAGTCGTCGGCGAGGGGTGAACACTGAAGCTTTCTTT
TRBV9	TRBJ2-3	NA	few	CASNSGGTDTQYF	TGTGCCAGCAATAGCGGCGGGACAGATACGCAGTATTTT
TRBV29-1	TRBJ2-1	NA	NA	CSGCGRAWNEQFF	TGCAGCGGTTGTGGGAGAGCGTGGAATGAGCAGTTCTTC
TRBV7-2	TRBJ2-3	NA	few	CASSLSPSDTQYF	TGTGCCAGCAGCCTCAGTCCCTCAGATACGCAGTATTTT
TRBV10-3	TRBJ2-1	NA	NA	CAISEGRENNEQFF	TGTGCCATCAGTGAGGGTCGGGAAAACAATGAGCAGTTCTTC
TRBV30	TRBJ1-1	TRBD1	once	CAWRLGQENTEAFF	TGTGCCTGGAGATTGGGACAGGAGAACACTGAAGCTTTCTTT
TRBV7-9	TRBJ1-1	NA	few	CASSLSTEAFF	TGTGCCAGCAGCTTATCCACTGAAGCTTTCTTT
TRBV29-1	TRBJ1-1	NA	NA	CSVEVSVNTEAFF	TGCAGCGTTGAAGTTTCAGTGAACACTGAAGCTTTCTTT
TRBV19	TRBJ1-6	NA	NA	CASSPQGSNSPLHF	TGTGCCAGTAGTCCACAGGGTAGTAATTCACCCCTCCACTTT
TRBV7-9	TRBJ1-2	TRBD1	NA	CASSLIGQAGYGYTF	TGTGCCAGCAGCTTGATTGGACAGGCTGGCTATGGCTACACCTTC
TRBV11-2	TRBJ1-1	NA	once	CASSSSPKAFF	TGTGCCAGCAGCTCATCCCCAAAAGCTTTCTTT
TRBV18	TRBJ1-1	NA	few	CASSPQSLNTEAFF	TGTGCCAGCTCACCACAGTCACTGAACACTGAAGCTTTCTTT
TRBV5-6	TRBJ2-1	TRBD2	NA	CASSLALGSGSYGDEQFF	TGTGCCAGCAGCTTGGCCCTGGGTAGCGGGAGCTACGGGGATGAGCAGTTCTTC
TRBV6-5	TRBJ1-6	NA	few	CASKPDPGTPSPLHF	TGTGCCAGTAAGCCGGATCCCGGGACACCTTCACCCCTCCACTTT
TRBV29-1	TRBJ1-1	NA	NA	CSVGRVLLTEAFF	TGCAGCGTTGGCAGGGTCCTTTTGACTGAAGCTTTCTTT
TRBV30	TRBJ1-1	NA	NA	CAWRSPGQGWAFF	TGTGCCTGGAGGTCCCCCGGGCAGGGATGGGCTTTCTTT
TRBV7-9	TRBJ2-5	NA	few	CASSARETVGETQYF	TGTGCCAGCAGTGCGAGGGAGACAGTGGGAGAGACCCAGTACTTC
TRBV6-4	TRBJ2-2	TRBD1	few	CASSEQGTAGELFF	TGTGCCAGCAGTGAACAGGGGACCGCCGGGGAGCTGTTTTTT
TRBV29-1	TRBJ1-1	NA	NA	CSTGQNTEAFF	TGCAGCACGGGACAGAACACTGAAGCTTTCTTT
TRBV15	TRBJ2-7	NA	NA	CATSNERTPYEQYF	TGTGCCACCAGCAACGAACGAACCCCCTACGAGCAGTACTTC